The 29 T cell receptor beta chains presented below share a single source sample, sequenced in a study of blood T cell repertoires in COVID-19 (TCRdb year 2020). Preparation of the library involved the immunoSEQ multiplex PCR assay. TCRdb obtained this table from immuneACCESS and retained in-frame rearrangements with V and J assigned. These tables miss some clones; where compared with another copy, unresolved V genes account for less than half of the shortfall, and the remainder is unexplained. The sample contains 200,000 to 250,000 clones, more than 85% of them found a single time. The biggest ten clones account for 0.7% to 0.85% of the sample. Specimen: peripheral blood. The receptors stem from a man in his sixties with COVID-19, enrolled during active disease.

CDR3 bases: TGTGCCAGCAGCCAAGATTGGGGGGGGTTGGCTGGAAACACCATATATTTT. This codes for CASSQDWGGLAGNTIYF. The J gene is TRBJ1-3, the V gene TRBV14; TRBD1 is a possible D gene (5 bases). The CDR3 sequence is 17 residues long. V dropped 0 bases and J dropped 2 bases, with 14 bases sitting between them. Germline V lookup: CDR1 SGHDN, CDR2 FVKESK.

V gene TRBV15 combines with J gene TRBJ2-7; 10 bases agree with TRBD1. Trimming cost V 8 bases and J 5 bases; bases outside gene matches: 6. This CDR3 is 13 amino acids long. Per the germline V gene, CDR1 is LNHNV and CDR2 is YYDKDF (reference sequence). CDR3 DNA: TGTGCCACCCGAGGGACAGGGGAAGACGAGCAGTACTTC. Protein: CATRGTGEDEQYF. Variable domain in full (rest from reference TRBV15 and TRBJ2-7): DAMVIQNPRYQVTQFGKPVTLSCSQTLNHNVMYWYQQKSSQAPKLLFHYYDKDFNNEADTPDNFQSRRPNTSFCFLDIRSPGLGDTAMYLCATRGTGEDEQYFGPGTRLTVT.

The rearrangement links TRBV6-4 to TRBJ1-2, with 11 positions matching TRBD1. J gave up 5 bases and V 6 bases, and 5 bases lay outside the gene matches. Looked up from germline, CDR1 is MRHNA and CDR2 is SNTAGT. This CDR3 has 14 residues. The CDR3 region is CASSSGTGGYGYTF. DNA for the CDR3: TGTGCCAGCAGCTCCGGGACAGGGGGTTATGGCTACACCTTC.

This chain connects TRBV28 to TRBJ1-1, with no clear D. V was trimmed by 7 bases and J by 6 bases, leaving 12 bases between them. Germline V gene lookup returns CDR1 MDHEN and CDR2 SYDVKM. The CDR3 loop spans 12 amino acids. The CDR3 protein is CASMVARAEAFF. CDR3 DNA: TGTGCCAGCATGGTAGCTCGGGCTGAAGCTTTCTTT.

The gene calls are TRBV6-5 and TRBJ2-7; 9 bases fit TRBD1. CDR3 length: 14 amino acids. The junction had 5 bases not matched to a gene; V was cut back by 7 bases and J by 1 base. The germline V gene encodes CDR1 MNHEY and CDR2 SVGAGI. The CDR3 DNA reads TGTGCCAGCAAATCCGGGACAGGGTCCTACGAGCAGTACTTC. This gives the protein CASKSGTGSYEQYF.

The chain recombines TRBV9 with TRBJ2-2; unclear D gene. V lost 2 bases and J lost 2, with 16 bases in between. The germline gives CDR1 SGDLS, CDR2 YYNGEE. This CDR3 spans 17 amino acids. The CDR3 protein is CASSVTAAAINTGELFF. The CDR3 DNA is TGTGCCAGCAGCGTCACAGCTGCCGCAATCAACACCGGGGAGCTGTTTTTT.

The genes are TRBV5-4 and TRBJ2-4, with D perhaps TRBD1 (5 bases). The CDR3 is made up of 13 amino acids. Germline V gives CDR1 SGHNT, CDR2 YYREEE (reference sequence). The germline V and J ends were trimmed by 4 bases and 0 bases, with 5 bases remaining between them. The chain's CDR3 is CASSTGAKNIQYF. In DNA, the CDR3 is TGTGCCAGCAGCACAGGAGCCAAAAACATTCAGTACTTC.

This clone has just a few counts. The J gene is TRBJ2-2, the V gene TRBV27; perhaps TRBD2 as D (5 bases). Trimming removed 4 bases at V and 1 base at J, with 10 bases between. The CDR3 consists of 15 residues. The germline V gene has CDR1 MNHEY and CDR2 SMNVEV (reference sequence). DNA for the CDR3: TGTGCCAGCAGTTCGGGGAGCGGGAACACCGGGGAGCTGTTTTTT. The encoded protein is CASSSGSGNTGELFF.

This chain uses TRBV6-5 with TRBJ2-7; 7 bases map to TRBD1. Unmatched junction bases numbered 16, after V lost 5 bases and J lost 9 bases. Germline values: CDR1 MNHEY, CDR2 SVGAGI. This CDR3 contains 15 residues. The CDR3 bases are TGTGCCAGCAGTCTCCAGACAGGGTCCGCGAGAGGGCAGTACTTC. Translated, it gives CASSLQTGSARGQYF.

The chain uses TRBV24-1 and TRBJ2-3; D is ambiguous. The CDR3 loop spans 13 amino acids. Trimming stripped 3 bases from V and 2 bases from J, with 5 bases between. Germline CDR1 KGHDR, CDR2 SFDVKD. The CDR3 DNA follows: TGTGCCACCAGTGATGGGCACACAGATACGCAGTATTTT. As protein: CATSDGHTDTQYF.

This chain joins TRBV9 and TRBJ1-1; 8 bases are a match to TRBD1. The CDR3 has 16 amino acids. The germline CDR1 and CDR2 sequences are SGDLS and YYNGEE. V shed 4 bases and J 4 bases; nucleotides not matched to a gene: 12. In nucleotides, the CDR3 is TGTGCCAGCAGCCCAGGACAGGGACTGGGGCCCACTGAAGCTTTCTTT. It encodes CASSPGQGLGPTEAFF.

The rearrangement links TRBV11-2 to TRBJ2-1; no clear D. V was trimmed by 5 bases and J by 4 bases, leaving 15 bases between them. The germline V gene has CDR1 SGHAT and CDR2 FQNNGV. The CDR3 consists of 15 residues. The CDR3 reads CASSVRTGQYNEQFF. CDR3 nucleotide sequence: TGTGCCAGCAGCGTTCGAACTGGGCAATACAATGAGCAGTTCTTC.

V is TRBV11-2 and J is TRBJ2-1; 7 bases align to TRBD2. The CDR3 spans 17 residues. After removal of 4 bases from V and 3 bases from J, the junction contained 12 bases not matched to a gene. Germline lookup yields CDR1 SGHAT and CDR2 FQNNGV. The CDR3 sequence is CASSWLTGTTNYNEQFF. CDR3 nucleotide sequence: TGTGCCAGCAGCTGGTTAACCGGGACTACAAACTACAATGAGCAGTTCTTC.

The chain has TRBV9 and TRBJ2-1; TRBD2 agrees at 11 bases. From germline, CDR1 is SGDLS and CDR2 YYNGEE. V shed 3 bases, J shed 8 bases, and the junction held 4 bases outside the gene matches. This CDR3 has 14 amino acids. This CDR3 reads CASSDLAGGYEQFF. For the CDR3, the DNA is TGTGCCAGCAGCGACCTAGCGGGAGGATATGAGCAGTTCTTC.

This clone has only one observation. The chain has TRBV28 and TRBJ1-5; perhaps TRBD1 as D (6 bases). V lost 6 bases to trimming and J lost 6 bases, with 9 bases between them. Germline loops: CDR1 MDHEN, CDR2 SYDVKM. This CDR3 contains 12 residues. This CDR3 reads CASSQGFQPQHF. The DNA for the CDR3 is TGTGCCAGCAGCCAGGGGTTTCAGCCCCAGCATTTT.

The rearrangement uses TRBV9 and TRBJ2-1; TRBD2 matches 10 bases. This CDR3 has 17 amino acids. Trimming cost V 0 bases and J 10 bases; bases outside gene matches: 13. Looked up from germline, CDR1 is SGDLS and CDR2 is YYNGEE. Here the CDR3 reads CASSVGPPASGGREQFF. CDR3 bases: TGTGCCAGCAGCGTAGGTCCCCCAGCTAGCGGGGGACGCGAGCAGTTCTTC.

The chain has TRBV5-1 and TRBJ2-2; 14 bases are a match to TRBD2. V dropped 3 bases and J dropped 6; count of bases not matched to a gene: 4. Germline lookup yields CDR1 SGHRS and CDR2 YFSETQ. The length of the CDR3 is 16 residues. Here the CDR3 reads CASSSGLAGAPGELFF. The DNA for the CDR3 is TGCGCCAGCAGCTCGGGACTAGCGGGAGCCCCCGGGGAGCTGTTTTTT.

This chain joins TRBV12-3 or TRBV12-4 and TRBJ2-7; 10 bases line up with TRBD1. The junction had 5 bases not matched to a gene; V was cut back by 6 bases and J by 6 bases. This CDR3 comprises 13 residues. The CDR3 DNA reads TGTGCCAGCAGGGGACAGGGGATGGGCGAGCAGTACTTC. This gives the protein CASRGQGMGEQYF.

The rearrangement uses TRBV27 and TRBJ1-1; TRBD1 matches at 10 bases. The germline CDR1 and CDR2 sequences are MNHEY and SMNVEV (reference sequence). Trimming at V came to 0 bases and at J to 1 base, leaving 5 bases not matched to a gene. The CDR3 is 17 residues long. CDR3 sequence: CASSLSTGGARNTEAFF. CDR3 DNA: TGTGCCAGCAGTTTATCGACAGGGGGCGCGCGGAACACTGAAGCTTTCTTT.

The rearrangement links TRBV6-5 to TRBJ1-1; a possible D gene is TRBD1 (5 bases). The V end lost 6 bases, the J end lost 3 bases, and 14 bases lay between the germline ends. The CDR3 spans 14 residues. From germline, CDR1 is MNHEY and CDR2 SVGAGI. CDR3 loop: CASRSGHADTEAFF. CDR3 DNA: TGTGCCAGCAGGTCCGGACACGCGGACACTGAAGCTTTCTTT.

V gene TRBV5-4 combines with J gene TRBJ2-7; 9 nucleotides agree with TRBD2. After removal of 0 bases from V and 0 bases from J, the junction contained 1 base not matched to a gene. From germline, CDR1 is SGHNT and CDR2 YYREEE (reference sequence). The CDR3 loop spans 15 amino acids. As DNA, the CDR3 is TGTGCCAGCAGCTTGGATAGCGGGGGCTCCTACGAGCAGTACTTC. It specifies CASSLDSGGSYEQYF.

The V and J genes are TRBV28 and TRBJ2-2; possibly TRBD1 for D (6 bases). The CDR3 length is 15 residues. Germline V gives CDR1 MDHEN, CDR2 SYDVKM. Trimming left V 6 bases short and J 4 bases short, with 15 bases between. CDR3 residues: CASSLPVGGTGELFF. CDR3 in DNA: TGTGCCAGCAGCCTGCCAGTAGGGGGCACCGGGGAGCTGTTTTTT.

This clone came up once. V is TRBV10-1 and J is TRBJ2-7, with D perhaps TRBD1 (6 bases). CDR3 length: 13 residues. Germline V gene lookup returns CDR1 WNHNN and CDR2 SYGVQD (reference sequence). V lost 2 bases and J lost 1, with 6 bases in between. DNA for the CDR3: TGCGCCAGCAGTGAGGGACAGTCCTACGAGCAGTACTTC. This translates into CASSEGQSYEQYF.

The J gene is TRBJ2-1, the V gene TRBV6-2 or TRBV6-3; 9 bases agree with TRBD1. The CDR3 sequence is 15 residues long. The junction had 17 bases not matched to a gene; V was cut back by 6 bases and J by 14 bases. Germline CDR1 is MNHEY and CDR2 is SVGEGT. The CDR3 sequence is CASSHRPGQGGRKFF. The CDR3 nucleotides are TGTGCCAGCAGCCATCGTCCGGGACAGGGTGGGCGTAAGTTCTTC.

This chain connects TRBV5-6 to TRBJ1-6; D not certain. Trimming cost V 0 bases and J 5 bases, with 6 bases left between them. CDR1 SGHDT and CDR2 YYEEEE come from the germline V gene. The CDR3 spans 14 residues. CDR3 coding DNA: TGTGCCAGCAGCTTGGTACAGCATAATTCACCCCTCCACTTT. It codes for CASSLVQHNSPLHF.

V usage is TRBV7-6 and J usage is TRBJ2-5; 9 nucleotides match TRBD2. The V gene end was trimmed by 5 bases and the J gene end by 1 base; junction bases not matched to a gene: 8. Germline-derived CDR1 and CDR2 are SGHVS and FNYEAQ. CDR3 length: 16 amino acids. CDR3 in amino acids: CASSAQLAGLQETQYF. The DNA of the CDR3 is TGTGCCAGCAGCGCCCAACTAGCGGGCCTCCAAGAGACCCAGTACTTC.

The rearrangement uses TRBV5-1 and TRBJ2-3, with no clear D. V was shortened by 0 bases and J by 1 base, with 12 bases between the two germline ends. This CDR3 comprises 16 residues. CDR1 is SGHRS and CDR2 is YFSETQ in the germline V gene. CDR3: CASSLASLSGTDTQYF. CDR3 coding DNA: TGCGCCAGCAGCTTGGCATCACTAAGTGGCACAGATACGCAGTATTTT.

Here the CDR3 reads CATSRGGLIDQPQHF. In DNA form, the CDR3 reads TGTGCCACCAGCAGAGGAGGGTTAATCGATCAGCCCCAGCATTTT. The chain couples TRBV15 to TRBJ1-5; D is uncertain. The V and J ends lost 1 base and 5 bases respectively, with 12 bases between them. CDR3 size: 15 residues. CDR1 and CDR2 from the germline V gene are LNHNV and YYDKDF (reference sequence).

This clone appeared once. The chain has TRBV18 and TRBJ2-7; tentatively, D is TRBD2 (6 bases). In germline, CDR1 is KGHSH, CDR2 LQKENI. V dropped 2 bases and J dropped 3 bases, with 11 bases sitting between them. The CDR3 contains 14 residues. DNA of the CDR3: TGTGCCAGCTCACCAGCGGGACTCCTCTACGAGCAGTACTTC. Translating gives CASSPAGLLYEQYF.